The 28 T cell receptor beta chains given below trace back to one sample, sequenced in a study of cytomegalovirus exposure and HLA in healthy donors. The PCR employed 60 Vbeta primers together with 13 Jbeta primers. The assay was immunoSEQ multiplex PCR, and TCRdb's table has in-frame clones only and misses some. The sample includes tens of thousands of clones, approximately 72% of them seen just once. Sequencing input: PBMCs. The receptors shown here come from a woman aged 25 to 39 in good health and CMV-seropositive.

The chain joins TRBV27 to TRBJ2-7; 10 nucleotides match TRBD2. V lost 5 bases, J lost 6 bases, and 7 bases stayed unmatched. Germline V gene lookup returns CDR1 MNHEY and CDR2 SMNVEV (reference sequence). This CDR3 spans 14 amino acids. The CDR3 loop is CASSISGRAVEQYF. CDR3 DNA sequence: TGTGCCAGCAGTATCAGCGGGAGGGCAGTCGAGCAGTACTTC.

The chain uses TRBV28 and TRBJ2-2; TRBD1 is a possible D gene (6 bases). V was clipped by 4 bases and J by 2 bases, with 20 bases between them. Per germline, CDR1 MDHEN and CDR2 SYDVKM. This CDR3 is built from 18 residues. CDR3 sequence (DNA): TGTGCCAGCAGTTCTTTGGGGGCCGGGACAAGTAACACCGGGGAGCTGTTTTTT. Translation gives CASSSLGAGTSNTGELFF.

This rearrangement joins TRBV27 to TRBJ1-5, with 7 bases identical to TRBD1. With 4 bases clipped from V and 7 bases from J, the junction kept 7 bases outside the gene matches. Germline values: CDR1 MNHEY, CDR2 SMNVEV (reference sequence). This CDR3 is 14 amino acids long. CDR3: CASSSQGNGQPQHF. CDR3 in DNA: TGTGCCAGCAGTTCACAGGGGAATGGGCAGCCCCAGCATTTT.

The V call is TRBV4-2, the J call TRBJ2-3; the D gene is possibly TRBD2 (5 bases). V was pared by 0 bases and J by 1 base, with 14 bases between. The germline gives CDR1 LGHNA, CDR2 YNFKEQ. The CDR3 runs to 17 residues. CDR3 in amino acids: CASSQDPSGTRTDTQYF. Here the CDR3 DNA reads TGTGCCAGCAGCCAAGACCCTTCGGGAACCCGCACAGATACGCAGTATTTT.

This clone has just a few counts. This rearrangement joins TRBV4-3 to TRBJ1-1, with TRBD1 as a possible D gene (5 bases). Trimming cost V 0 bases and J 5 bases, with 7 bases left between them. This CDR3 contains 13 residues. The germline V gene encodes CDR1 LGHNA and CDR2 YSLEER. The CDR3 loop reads CASSQDPGTEAFF. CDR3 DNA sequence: TGCGCCAGCAGCCAAGATCCAGGGACTGAAGCTTTCTTT.

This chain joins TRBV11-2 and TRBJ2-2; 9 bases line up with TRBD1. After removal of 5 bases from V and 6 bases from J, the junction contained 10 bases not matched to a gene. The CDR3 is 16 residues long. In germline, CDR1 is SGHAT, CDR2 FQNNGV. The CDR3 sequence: CASSPDRGKIPGELFF. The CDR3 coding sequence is TGTGCCAGCAGCCCGGACAGGGGTAAAATTCCCGGGGAGCTGTTTTTT.

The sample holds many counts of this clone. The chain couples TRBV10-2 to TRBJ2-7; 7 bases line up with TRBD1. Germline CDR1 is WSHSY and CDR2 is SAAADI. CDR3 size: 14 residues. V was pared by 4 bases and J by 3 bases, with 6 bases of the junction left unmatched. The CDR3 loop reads CASSAGTVDYEQYF. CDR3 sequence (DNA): TGCGCCAGCAGTGCGGGGACAGTTGACTACGAGCAGTACTTC.

In DNA form, the CDR3 reads TGTGCCTCGCTGGGAGGGGGTAATCAGCCCCAGCATTTT. The encoded protein is CASLGGGNQPQHF. V and J are TRBV2 and TRBJ1-5; D is possibly TRBD1 (6 bases). The CDR3 is 13 amino acids. CDR1 and CDR2 from the germline V gene are SNHLY and FYNNEI. The V end lost 11 bases, the J end lost 4 bases, and 15 bases lay between the germline ends. Supplemented by reference TRBV2 and TRBJ1-5, the full variable domain reads EPEVTQTPSHQVTQMGQEVILRCVPISNHLYFYWYRQILGQKVEFLVSFYNNEISEKSEIFDDQFSVERPDGSNFTLKIRSTKLEDSAMYFCASLGGGNQPQHFGDGTRLSIL.

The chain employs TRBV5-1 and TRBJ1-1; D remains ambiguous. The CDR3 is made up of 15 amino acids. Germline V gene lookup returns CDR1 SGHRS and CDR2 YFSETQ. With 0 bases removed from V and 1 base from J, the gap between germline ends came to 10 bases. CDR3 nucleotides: TGCGCCAGCAGCTTGGCCTCGGCGGGGAACACTGAAGCTTTCTTT. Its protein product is CASSLASAGNTEAFF.

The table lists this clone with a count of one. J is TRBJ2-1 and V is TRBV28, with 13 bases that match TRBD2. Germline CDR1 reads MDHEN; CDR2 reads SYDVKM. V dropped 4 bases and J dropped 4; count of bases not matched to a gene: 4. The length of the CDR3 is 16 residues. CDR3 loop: CASSWTSGSSYNEQFF. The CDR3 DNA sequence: TGTGCCAGCAGTTGGACTAGCGGGAGCTCTTACAATGAGCAGTTCTTC. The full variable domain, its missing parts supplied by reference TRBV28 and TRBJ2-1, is DVKVTQSSRYLVKRTGEKVFLECVQDMDHENMFWYRQDPGLGLRLIYFSYDVKMKEKGDIPEGYSVSREKKERFSLILESASTNQTSMYLCASSWTSGSSYNEQFFGPGTRLTVL.

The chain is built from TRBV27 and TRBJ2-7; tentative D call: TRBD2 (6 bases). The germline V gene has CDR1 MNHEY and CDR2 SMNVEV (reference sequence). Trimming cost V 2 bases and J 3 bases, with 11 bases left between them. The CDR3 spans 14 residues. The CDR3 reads CASSLGTEGYEQYF. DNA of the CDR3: TGTGCCAGCAGTTTAGGGACTGAAGGCTACGAGCAGTACTTC.

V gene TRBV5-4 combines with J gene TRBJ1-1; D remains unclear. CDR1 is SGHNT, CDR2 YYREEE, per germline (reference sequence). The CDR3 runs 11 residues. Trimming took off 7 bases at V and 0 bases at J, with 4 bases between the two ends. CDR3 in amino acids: CASGLNTEAFF. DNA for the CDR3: TGTGCCAGCGGCCTGAACACTGAAGCTTTCTTT.

This CDR3 is CAWSAGASGGKQFF. In DNA form, the CDR3 reads TGTGCCTGGAGTGCTGGGGCTAGCGGAGGCAAGCAGTTCTTC. This chain joins TRBV30 and TRBJ2-1; the match to TRBD2 covers 7 bases. The CDR3 contains 14 residues. Germline V lookup: CDR1 GTSNPN, CDR2 SVGIG (reference sequence). V shed 1 base and J 11 bases; nucleotides not matched to a gene: 11.

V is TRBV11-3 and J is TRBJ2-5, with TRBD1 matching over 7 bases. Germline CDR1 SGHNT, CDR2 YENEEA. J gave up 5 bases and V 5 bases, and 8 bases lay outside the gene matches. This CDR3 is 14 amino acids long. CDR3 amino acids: CASSPYRGGETQYF. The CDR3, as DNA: TGTGCCAGCAGCCCCTACAGGGGCGGGGAGACCCAGTACTTC.

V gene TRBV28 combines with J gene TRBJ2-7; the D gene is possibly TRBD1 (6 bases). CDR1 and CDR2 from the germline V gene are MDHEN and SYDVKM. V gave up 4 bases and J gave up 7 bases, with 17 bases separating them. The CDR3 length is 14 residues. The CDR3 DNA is TGTGCCAGCAGTTCTACAGGGCTCCTTGTGGAGCAGTACTTC. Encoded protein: CASSSTGLLVEQYF. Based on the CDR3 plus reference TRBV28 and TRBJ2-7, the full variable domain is DVKVTQSSRYLVKRTGEKVFLECVQDMDHENMFWYRQDPGLGLRLIYFSYDVKMKEKGDIPEGYSVSREKKERFSLILESASTNQTSMYLCASSSTGLLVEQYFGPGTRLTVT.

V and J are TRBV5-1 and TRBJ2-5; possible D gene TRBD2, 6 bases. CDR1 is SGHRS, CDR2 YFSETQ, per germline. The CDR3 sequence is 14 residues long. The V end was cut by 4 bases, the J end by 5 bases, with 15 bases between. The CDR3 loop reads CASSPRDSWETQYF. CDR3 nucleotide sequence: TGCGCCAGCAGCCCCCGGGACTCTTGGGAGACCCAGTACTTC.

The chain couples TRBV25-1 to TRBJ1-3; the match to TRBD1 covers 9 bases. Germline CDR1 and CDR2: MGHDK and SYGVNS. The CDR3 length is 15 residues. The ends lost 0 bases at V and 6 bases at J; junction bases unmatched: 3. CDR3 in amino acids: CASSEYGTGLNTIYF. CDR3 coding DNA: TGTGCCAGCAGTGAATACGGGACAGGGTTAAACACCATATATTTT.

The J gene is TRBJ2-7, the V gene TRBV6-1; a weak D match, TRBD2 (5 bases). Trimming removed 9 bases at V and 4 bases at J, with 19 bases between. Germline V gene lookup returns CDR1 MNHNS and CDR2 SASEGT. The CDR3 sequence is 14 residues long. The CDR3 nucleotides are TGTGCCAGTCGTGGCCGAACGGGGAATTACGAGCAGTACTTC. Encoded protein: CASRGRTGNYEQYF.

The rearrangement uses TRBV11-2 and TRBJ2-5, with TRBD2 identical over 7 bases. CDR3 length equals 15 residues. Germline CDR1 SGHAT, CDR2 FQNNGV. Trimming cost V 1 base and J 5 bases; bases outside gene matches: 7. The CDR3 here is CASSLGGLEGETQYF. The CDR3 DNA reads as TGTGCCAGCAGCTTAGGTGGACTAGAGGGGGAGACCCAGTACTTC.

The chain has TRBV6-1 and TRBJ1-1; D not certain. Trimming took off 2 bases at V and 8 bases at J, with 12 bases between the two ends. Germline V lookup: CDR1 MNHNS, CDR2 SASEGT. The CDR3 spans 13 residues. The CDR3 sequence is CASSENLAVEAFF. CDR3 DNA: TGTGCCAGCAGTGAAAATTTGGCAGTCGAAGCTTTCTTT.

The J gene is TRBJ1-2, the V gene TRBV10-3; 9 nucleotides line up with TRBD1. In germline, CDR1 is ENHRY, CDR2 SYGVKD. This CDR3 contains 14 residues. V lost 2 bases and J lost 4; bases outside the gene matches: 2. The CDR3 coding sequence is TGTGCCATCAGTGAGACGACAGGGGGCTATGGCTACACCTTC. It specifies CAISETTGGYGYTF.

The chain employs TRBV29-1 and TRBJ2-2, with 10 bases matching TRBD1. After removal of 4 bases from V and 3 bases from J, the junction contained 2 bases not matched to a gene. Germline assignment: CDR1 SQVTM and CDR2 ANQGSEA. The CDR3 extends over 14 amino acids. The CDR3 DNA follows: TGCAGCGTTGGGACAGGGGGGTACACCGGGGAGCTGTTTTTT. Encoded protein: CSVGTGGYTGELFF.

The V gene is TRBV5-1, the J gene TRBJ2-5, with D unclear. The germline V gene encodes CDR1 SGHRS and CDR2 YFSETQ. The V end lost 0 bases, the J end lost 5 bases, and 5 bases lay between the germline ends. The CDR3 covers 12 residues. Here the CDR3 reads CASSLASETQYF. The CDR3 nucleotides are TGCGCCAGCAGCTTGGCGTCGGAGACCCAGTACTTC.

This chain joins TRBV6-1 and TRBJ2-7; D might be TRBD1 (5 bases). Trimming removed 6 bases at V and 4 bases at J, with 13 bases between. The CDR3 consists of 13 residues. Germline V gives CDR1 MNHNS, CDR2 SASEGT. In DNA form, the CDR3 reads TGTGCCAGCAGGGTGGGCAGGGCTTACGAGCAGTACTTC. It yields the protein CASRVGRAYEQYF.

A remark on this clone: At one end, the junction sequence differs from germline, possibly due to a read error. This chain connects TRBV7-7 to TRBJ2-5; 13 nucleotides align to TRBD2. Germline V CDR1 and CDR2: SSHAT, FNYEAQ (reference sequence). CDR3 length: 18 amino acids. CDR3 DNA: TGTGCTAGCAGCTCCTCGGGACTAGCGGGATTATTCGGGGAGACCCAGTACTTC. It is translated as CASSSSGLAGLFGETQYF.

Written as DNA, the CDR3 is TGTGCCAGCAGCCCTACCTTCCGGACTAGCGGGAGAGGAGAGCAGTTCTTC. Translation: CASSPTFRTSGRGEQFF. This chain joins TRBV11-2 and TRBJ2-1; 13 bases are a match to TRBD2. V lost 5 bases, J lost 10 bases, and 14 bases stayed unmatched. The germline gives CDR1 SGHAT, CDR2 FQNNGV. The CDR3 is 17 amino acids.

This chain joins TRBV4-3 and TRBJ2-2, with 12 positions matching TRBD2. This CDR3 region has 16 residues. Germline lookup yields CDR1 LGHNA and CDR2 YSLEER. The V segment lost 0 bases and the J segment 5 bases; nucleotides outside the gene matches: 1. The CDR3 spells CASSQETSGRTGELFF. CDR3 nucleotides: TGCGCCAGCAGCCAAGAGACTAGCGGGAGAACCGGGGAGCTGTTTTTT.

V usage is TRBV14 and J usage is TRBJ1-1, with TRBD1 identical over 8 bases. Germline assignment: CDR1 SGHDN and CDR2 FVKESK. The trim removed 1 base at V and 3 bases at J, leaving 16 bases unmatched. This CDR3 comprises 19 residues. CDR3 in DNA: TGTGCCAGCAGCCAAGTCATACAGGGGGTGTCTACTCTAGACACTGAAGCTTTCTTT. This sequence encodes CASSQVIQGVSTLDTEAFF.